This record covers a single TCR beta chain. The antigen remains unidentified. Losses at the gene ends were 5 bases for V and 4 bases for J; bases not matched to a gene: 8. The CDR3 sequence is 17 residues long. Per germline, CDR1 MNHEY and CDR2 SMNVEV (reference sequence). The sample comes from a study of shared clonotypes between healthy human individuals. Study-wide findings and caveats: Relative to clonotypes present in all four donors, those not shared had lower generation probabilities. In general, naive subsets displayed greater estimated richness than memory subsets did.

Cells designated naive CD8 were CD45RO-negative and were positively selected for CCR7, with terminally differentiated effector memory CD45RA+ cells excluded. TCRdb keeps only in-frame clones here, not all; method: immunoSEQ multiplex PCR. The sample records approximately 740,000 clones, around 93% being singletons. The source is a man aged 25-45 years in good health. Sample: naive CD8+ T cells sorted from blood. The chain recombines TRBV27 with TRBJ2-3; 14 bases agree with TRBD2. The CDR3 sequence: CASSGGLAGVLADTQYF. In nucleotides, the CDR3 is TGTGCCAGCAGTGGGGGACTAGCGGGAGTTTTGGCAGATACGCAGTATTTT.